What follows are 17 T cell receptor beta chains derived from one specimen sequenced in a study of cytomegalovirus exposure and HLA in healthy donors. PCR used 60 Vbeta primers and 13 Jbeta primers. Only in-frame clones appear in the TCRdb table, and some are missing; sequencing was by immunoSEQ multiplex PCR. This table holds some 170,000 clones, roughly 80% found once. The sample consisted of PBMCs. The receptors originated from a man aged 45-65 years in good health and CMV-seropositive.

This clone was counted between two and nine times. V and J are TRBV2 and TRBJ2-3; TRBD2 agrees at 11 bases. Trimming removed 4 bases from V and 6 bases from J; junction bases left unmatched: 3. The CDR3 is 14 residues long. Germline-derived CDR1 and CDR2 are SNHLY and FYNNEI. The CDR3 sequence is CASSVSGGVDTQYF. DNA of the CDR3: TGTGCCAGCAGTGTTAGCGGGGGGGTGGATACGCAGTATTTT.

The rearrangement links TRBV7-3 to TRBJ1-1; 8 bases line up with TRBD1. Germline CDR1 SGHTA, CDR2 FQGTGA. The CDR3 extends over 17 amino acids. V was clipped by 5 bases and J by 3 bases; unmatched bases: 14. CDR3 loop: CASSLRAVTGGYTEAFF. CDR3 in DNA: TGTGCCAGCAGCCTCCGGGCCGTTACAGGGGGTTACACTGAAGCTTTCTTT.

This sequence joins TRBV6-6 and TRBJ2-3; a weak D match, TRBD2 (6 bases). Looked up from germline, CDR1 is MNHNY and CDR2 is SVGAGI (reference sequence). Between the trimmed V and J ends, which lost 2 bases and 6 bases, there was a span of 15 bases. There are 15 residues in the CDR3. The chain's CDR3 is CASSYPGSGGDTQYF. The CDR3 DNA is TGTGCCAGCAGTTACCCCGGAAGTGGGGGGGATACGCAGTATTTT.

The chain joins TRBV5-4 to TRBJ2-7; 8 nucleotides align to TRBD1. The CDR3 consists of 15 residues. V shed 2 bases and J 0 bases; nucleotides not matched to a gene: 4. Germline V CDR1 and CDR2: SGHNT, YYREEE (reference sequence). DNA for the CDR3: TGTGCCAGCAGCTTCCGGACAGGGAGCTCCTACGAGCAGTACTTC. Amino acid sequence: CASSFRTGSSYEQYF.

The chain is built from TRBV10-2 and TRBJ1-2; TRBD1 matches at 8 bases. The CDR3 runs to 14 residues. V was pared by 6 bases and J by 0 bases, with 3 bases of the junction left unmatched. The V gene's germline CDR1 is WSHSY and CDR2 SAAADI. The CDR3 bases are TGCGCCAGCAGCCCGGACAGGGCTAACTATGGCTACACCTTC. It is translated as CASSPDRANYGYTF.

The V gene is TRBV28, the J gene TRBJ1-2; D may be TRBD1 (5 bases). Germline CDR1 MDHEN, CDR2 SYDVKM. This CDR3 spans 13 amino acids. Trimming took off 4 bases at V and 4 bases at J, with 10 bases between the two ends. Here the CDR3 reads CASSSTQGYGYTF. CDR3 bases: TGTGCCAGCAGTTCGACCCAGGGCTATGGCTACACCTTC.

The genes are TRBV19 and TRBJ2-2; tentative D call: TRBD1 (7 bases). CDR1 and CDR2 from the germline V gene are LNHDA and SQIVND (reference sequence). With 2 bases removed from V and 1 base from J, the gap between germline ends came to 14 bases. The CDR3 has 17 amino acids. DNA for the CDR3: TGTGCCAGTAGTATATGGAGGGGGCTTGGGAACACCGGGGAGCTGTTTTTT. As protein: CASSIWRGLGNTGELFF. The full variable domain, rest sourced from reference TRBV19 and TRBJ2-2, is DGGITQSPKYLFRKEGQNVTLSCEQNLNHDAMYWYRQDPGQGLRLIYYSQIVNDFQKGDIAEGYSVSREKKESFPLTVTSAQKNPTAFYLCASSIWRGLGNTGELFFGEGSRLTVL.

In nucleotides, the CDR3 is TGTGCCAGCAGTGGAGGCCCCGGAGCCCGCACAGATACGCAGTATTTT. Its translation: CASSGGPGARTDTQYF. The chain couples TRBV2 to TRBJ2-3; D unresolved. Germline values: CDR1 SNHLY, CDR2 FYNNEI. Trimming left V 4 bases short and J 1 base short, with 15 bases between. CDR3 length: 16 amino acids.

This chain uses TRBV28 with TRBJ1-2, with a weak D call TRBD1 (5 bases). The V and J ends lost 3 bases and 4 bases respectively, with 15 bases between them. CDR1 and CDR2 (germline): MDHEN, SYDVKM. There are 15 residues in the CDR3. The CDR3 is CASSLVVGTPYGYTF. CDR3 coding DNA: TGTGCCAGCAGTTTGGTAGTGGGGACTCCCTATGGCTACACCTTC.

This clone was recorded once. The J gene is TRBJ2-1, the V gene TRBV7-3; a weak D match, TRBD2 (7 bases). The CDR3 is 13 residues long. Germline values: CDR1 SGHTA, CDR2 FQGTGA. Trimming left V 6 bases short and J 5 bases short, with 11 bases between. The CDR3 protein is CASRGGGNNEQFF. In DNA form, the CDR3 reads TGTGCCAGCAGAGGGGGGGGAAACAATGAGCAGTTCTTC.

The rearrangement joins TRBV5-1 to TRBJ2-7, with a possible D match to TRBD1 (6 bases). Germline V gene lookup returns CDR1 SGHRS and CDR2 YFSETQ. Trimming took off 4 bases at V and 6 bases at J, with 14 bases between the two ends. The CDR3 runs to 13 residues. As DNA, the CDR3 is TGCGCCAGCAGCGAGACAGGATGGTCCGAGCAGTACTTC. This codes for CASSETGWSEQYF. The full variable domain, with the rest looked up from reference TRBV5-1 and TRBJ2-7, is KAGVTQTPRYLIKTRGQQVTLSCSPISGHRSVSWYQQTPGQGLQFLFEYFSETQRNKGNFPGRFSGRQFSNSRSEMNVSTLELGDSALYLCASSETGWSEQYFGPGTRLTVT.

The rearrangement joins TRBV7-2 to TRBJ2-1; 9 positions match TRBD2. V shed 3 bases, J shed 0 bases, and the junction held 3 bases outside the gene matches. Germline CDR1 SGHTA, CDR2 FQGNSA. The CDR3 has 16 amino acids. The CDR3 region has the DNA TGTGCCAGCAGCTTTAGCGGGGGCCCCTCCTACAATGAGCAGTTCTTC. This translates into CASSFSGGPSYNEQFF.

The chain uses TRBV7-6 and TRBJ1-5, with D possibly matching TRBD1 (6 bases). Germline assignment: CDR1 SGHVS and CDR2 FNYEAQ. The CDR3 runs to 14 residues. Trimming shortened V by 1 base and J by 4 bases, and 8 bases separated the two germline ends. CDR3 DNA: TGTGCCAGCAGCTTAGGGCAGGGGAATCAGCCCCAGCATTTT. It is translated as CASSLGQGNQPQHF.

The chain uses TRBV7-9 and TRBJ2-2; 8 bases align to TRBD1. Germline V gene sequence: CDR1 SEHNR, CDR2 FQNEAQ (reference sequence). CDR3 length: 17 amino acids. Germline trimming cut 5 bases from V and 0 bases from J; bases unmatched to any gene: 8. The CDR3 protein is CASSPTPGGPNTGELFF. The CDR3 DNA follows: TGTGCCAGCAGCCCCACCCCAGGGGGCCCGAACACCGGGGAGCTGTTTTTT.

The V gene is TRBV7-2, the J gene TRBJ2-7; 12 bases agree with TRBD2. The CDR3 length is 15 residues. The ends lost 1 base at V and 4 bases at J; junction bases unmatched: 2. Germline CDR1 and CDR2: SGHTA and FQGNSA. The CDR3 reads CASSLELAGGYEQYF. In DNA, the CDR3 is TGTGCCAGCAGCTTAGAGCTAGCGGGAGGGTACGAGCAGTACTTC.

CDR3 loop: CASSFQSTGQETQYF. The CDR3 DNA is TGCGCCAGCAGCTTTCAGAGCACAGGACAAGAGACCCAGTACTTC. The chain has TRBV5-1 and TRBJ2-5; D may be TRBD1 (5 bases). The V and J ends lost 2 bases and 2 bases respectively, with 13 bases between them. In germline, CDR1 is SGHRS, CDR2 YFSETQ. The CDR3 has 15 amino acids. Full variable domain (rest looked up from reference TRBV5-1 and TRBJ2-5): KAGVTQTPRYLIKTRGQQVTLSCSPISGHRSVSWYQQTPGQGLQFLFEYFSETQRNKGNFPGRFSGRQFSNSRSEMNVSTLELGDSALYLCASSFQSTGQETQYFGPGTRLLVL.

The J gene is TRBJ2-7, the V gene TRBV5-4; tentatively, D is TRBD1 (5 bases). Germline CDR1 reads SGHNT; CDR2 reads YYREEE (reference sequence). The CDR3 has 15 residues. The V end was cut by 3 bases, the J end by 0 bases, with 13 bases between. This chain's CDR3 is CASSSAHRSSYEQYF. In DNA, the CDR3 is TGTGCCAGCAGCTCCGCACACAGGAGCTCCTACGAGCAGTACTTC.